A single sample is the source of the 29 T cell receptor beta chains below, sequenced in a study of T cell repertoires in cytomegalovirus infection. TCRdb passed the reads through MiXCR, listing each CDR3 protein once. Of approximately 300,000 distinct CDR3 sequences listed, 20% to 25% are singletons. Their cognate antigens are unknown. Sample: cultured PBMCs, taken from culture after CMV antigen stimulation. The source is a human donor in good health (CMV status not recorded). Some clones in this sample may be carry-over from other donors' samples.

This clonotype was counted at least ten times. The chain is built from TRBV7-2 and TRBJ1-5, with no clear D. CDR3 length: 12 amino acids. Trimming left V 2 bases short and J 6 bases short, with 5 bases between. Germline V lookup: CDR1 SGHTA, CDR2 FQGNSA. The CDR3 DNA is TGTGCCAGCAGCTTACCGGGTCAGCCCCAGCATTTT. Its translation is CASSLPGQPQHF.

This clonotype was picked up a small number of times. The CDR3 DNA is TGTGCCAGCAGTTACTCGATAGGGAGTCAAGAGACCCAGTACTTC. Protein product: CASSYSIGSQETQYF. This chain joins TRBV6-5 and TRBJ2-5, with D perhaps matching TRBD2 (5 bases). The length of the CDR3 is 15 residues. Germline V CDR1 and CDR2: MNHEY, SVGAGI. With 0 bases removed from V and 2 bases from J, the gap between germline ends came to 10 bases.

This clonotype was observed once. The chain is built from TRBV5-1 and TRBJ1-2; TRBD1 might be the D (5 bases). The germline gives CDR1 SGHRS, CDR2 YFSETQ. V lost 6 bases and J lost 2, with 11 bases in between. This CDR3 contains 13 residues. The CDR3 loop is CASNQEGNYGYTF. CDR3 nucleotide sequence: TGCGCCAGCAACCAAGAGGGGAACTATGGCTACACCTTC.

This chain joins TRBV7-2 and TRBJ2-3; the D is unclear. This CDR3 is built from 17 residues. Germline V gene sequence: CDR1 SGHTA, CDR2 FQGNSA. Trimming removed 2 bases from V and 8 bases from J, with 23 bases in between. DNA for the CDR3: TGTGCCAGCAGCTTATTACTTATGACTGGGCCAACCGCTACGCAGTATTTT. Protein product: CASSLLLMTGPTATQYF.

This clonotype has more than one count but fewer than ten. The rearrangement joins TRBV5-4 to TRBJ2-5; 8 nucleotides match TRBD1. The CDR3 extends over 13 amino acids. The junction had 1 base not matched to a gene; V was cut back by 0 bases and J by 6 bases. The germline gives CDR1 SGHNT, CDR2 YYREEE (reference sequence). The CDR3 here is CASSLDRGKTQYF. For the CDR3, the DNA is TGTGCCAGCAGCTTGGACAGGGGGAAGACCCAGTACTTC.

V and J are TRBV4-2 and TRBJ1-5, with 7 bases identical to TRBD1. Germline loops: CDR1 LGHNA, CDR2 YNFKEQ. V lost 1 base and J lost 4; bases outside the gene matches: 4. The CDR3 has 15 amino acids. Here the CDR3 reads CASSQGQGGNQPQHF. The CDR3 coding sequence is TGTGCCAGCAGCCAAGGACAGGGCGGGAATCAGCCCCAGCATTTT.

This clonotype has ten or more counts. The V call is TRBV7-8, the J call TRBJ2-7, with a weak D call TRBD1 (6 bases). CDR3 length: 15 residues. The germline CDR1 and CDR2 sequences are SGHVS and FQNEAQ. V dropped 1 base and J dropped 2 bases, with 12 bases sitting between them. Here the CDR3 reads CASSLGTAFPYEQYV. The DNA of the CDR3 is TGTGCCAGCAGCTTAGGGACAGCTTTTCCCTACGAGCAGTACGTC.

This clonotype was detected a few times. The rearrangement uses TRBV7-2 and TRBJ2-5; D may be TRBD1 (6 bases). V was pared by 3 bases and J by 0 bases, with 11 bases between. The CDR3 has 15 residues. Germline CDR1 reads SGHTA; CDR2 reads FQGNSA. The DNA for the CDR3 is TGTGCCAGCAGCTTCCGGAGGACAGACCAAGAGACCCAGTACTTC. Translation gives CASSFRRTDQETQYF.

This clonotype was counted between two and nine times. The V call is TRBV6-2 or TRBV6-3, the J call TRBJ2-1, with D perhaps matching TRBD1 (6 bases). The CDR3 contains 16 residues. The germline V and J ends were trimmed by 2 bases and 1 base, with 12 bases remaining between them. Germline loops: CDR1 MNHEY, CDR2 SVGEGT. For the CDR3, the DNA is TGTGCCAGCAGTTACAGGGTAGGGGGATCCTACAATGAGCAGTTCTTC. As protein: CASSYRVGGSYNEQFF.

For this clonotype: Since a much larger clone is just one base distant, this may be a read error. No conserved phenylalanine or tryptophan is present at the end of the CDR3, so a read error is the likely explanation. The chain has TRBV7-2 and TRBJ2-5; weak D call: TRBD2 (6 bases). Germline V gives CDR1 SGHTA, CDR2 FQGNSA. Trimming shortened V by 2 bases and J by 5 bases, and 9 bases separated the two germline ends. CDR3 length: 13 residues. CDR3 nucleotides: TGTGCCAGCAGCTTACTAGCGTGGGAGACCCAGTACTAC. Translated, it gives CASSLLAWETQYY.

This clonotype was seen only a few times. The chain has TRBV7-2 and TRBJ2-7; weak D call: TRBD2 (5 bases). CDR1 is SGHTA, CDR2 FQGNSA, per germline. Trimming stripped 5 bases from V and 3 bases from J, with 14 bases between. This CDR3 has 14 amino acids. CDR3 coding DNA: TGTGCCAGCAGCATAGGAGGAAACCACTACGAGCAGTACGTC. Amino acid sequence: CASSIGGNHYEQYV.

In its sample, this clonotype was seen a few times. The CDR3 DNA follows: TGTGCTAGTGGTCTCTCAGCCGGGACAGGGTCACATACGCAGTATTTT. Translated, it gives CASGLSAGTGSHTQYF. The chain combines TRBV12-5 with TRBJ2-3, with 9 bases that match TRBD1. The CDR3 runs 16 residues. Germline CDR1 LGHNT, CDR2 FRNRAP. V lost 5 bases, J lost 7 bases, and 13 bases stayed unmatched.

This clonotype was recorded many times. The CDR3 loop reads CASSTQGGLGNQPQHF. CDR3 bases: TGTGCCAGCAGCACCCAGGGGGGGCTGGGCAATCAGCCCCAGCATTTT. The chain recombines TRBV7-2 with TRBJ1-5, with 7 nucleotides matching TRBD1. The CDR3 is 16 amino acids. Germline V CDR1 and CDR2: SGHTA, FQGNSA. V was pared by 5 bases and J by 2 bases, with 9 bases of the junction left unmatched.

The chain couples TRBV11-2 to TRBJ1-4; 8 bases match TRBD1. This CDR3 is built from 16 residues. Trimming took 5 bases from V and 7 from J; bases not matched to a gene: 12. Germline V CDR1 and CDR2: SGHAT, FQNNGV. The CDR3 loop reads CASSPRGAGGSEKLFF. The CDR3 nucleotides read TGTGCCAGCAGCCCCCGCGGCGCAGGGGGCAGTGAAAAACTGTTTTTT. Looking up the rest from reference TRBV11-2 and TRBJ1-4 gives the full variable domain: EAGVAQSPRYKIIEKRQSVAFWCNPISGHATLYWYQQILGQGPKLLIQFQNNGVVDDSQLPKDRFSAERLKGVDSTLKIQPAKLEDSAVYLCASSPRGAGGSEKLFFGSGTQLSVL.

This clonotype occurred many times. The chain is built from TRBV7-2 and TRBJ1-5, with a possible D match to TRBD1 (5 bases). The V and J ends lost 5 bases and 6 bases respectively, with 17 bases between them. The germline V gene encodes CDR1 SGHTA and CDR2 FQGNSA. CDR3 length equals 15 residues. The CDR3 nucleotides read TGTGCCAGCAGCGACCTTGGGGGGGGTGGTCAGCCCCAGCATTTT. It translates to CASSDLGGGGQPQHF.

This clonotype was counted at least ten times. The chain uses TRBV7-2 and TRBJ2-1; D might be TRBD2 (6 bases). This CDR3 has 15 residues. Between the trimmed V and J ends, which lost 6 bases and 6 bases, there was a span of 18 bases. The germline CDR1 and CDR2 sequences are SGHTA and FQGNSA. The CDR3 is CASRPAGTQSNEQFF. For the CDR3, the DNA is TGTGCCAGCAGACCCGCCGGGACTCAATCCAATGAGCAGTTCTTC.

This chain's CDR3 is CASSQRSRSGPSREIYNEQFF. The CDR3, as DNA: TGTGCCAGCAGCCAAAGAAGTCGTAGCGGACCCTCTCGGGAGATCTACAATGAGCAGTTCTTC. V is TRBV14 and J is TRBJ2-1; D is perhaps TRBD2 (6 bases). Trimming stripped 2 bases from V and 3 bases from J, with 29 bases between. CDR1 and CDR2 from the germline V gene are SGHDN and FVKESK. The CDR3 is made up of 21 amino acids.

The chain employs TRBV20-1 and TRBJ1-1; D possibly corresponds to TRBD1 (5 bases). V was shortened by 5 bases and J by 9 bases, with 13 bases between the two germline ends. The CDR3 extends over 11 amino acids. Germline-derived CDR1 and CDR2 are DFQATT and SNEGSKA (reference sequence). The DNA for the CDR3 is TGCAGTGCTCGCCGGGACGGCCAAGCTTTCTTT. Amino acids: CSARRDGQAFF.

This clonotype was seen a handful of times. The J gene is TRBJ1-2, the V gene TRBV12-3 or TRBV12-4; D uncertain. V was clipped by 2 bases and J by 6 bases, with 10 bases between them. This CDR3 comprises 13 residues. The CDR3 nucleotides read TGTGCCAGCAGTTTATCGGGGTCGCATGGCTACACCTTC. Translated, it gives CASSLSGSHGYTF.

This clonotype was counted between two and nine times. V and J are TRBV7-2 and TRBJ1-2; D is unclear. In germline, CDR1 is SGHTA, CDR2 FQGNSA. V was cut by 3 bases and J by 8 bases, with 10 bases left in between. The CDR3 extends over 12 amino acids. Here the CDR3 DNA reads TGTGCCAGCAGCTTGACGATGGCGGGCTACACCTTC. Translated, it gives CASSLTMAGYTF.

The chain carries TRBV7-6 and TRBJ2-7; no definite D call. V dropped 4 bases and J dropped 2 bases, with 9 bases sitting between them. Germline CDR1 and CDR2: SGHVS and FNYEAQ. CDR3 size: 13 residues. The CDR3 DNA follows: TGTGCCAGCAGCTACCCCGGAACCTACGAGCAGTACTTC. It encodes CASSYPGTYEQYF.

At least ten counts were recorded for this clonotype. This sequence joins TRBV28 and TRBJ1-5, with D tentatively TRBD1 (5 bases). This CDR3 is built from 13 residues. The germline CDR1 and CDR2 sequences are MDHEN and SYDVKM. Trimming removed 7 bases from V and 2 bases from J, with 9 bases in between. Here the CDR3 DNA reads TGTGCCAGCACAAGGGGTCGCAATCAGCCCCAGCATTTT. Residues: CASTRGRNQPQHF.

The CDR3 DNA follows: TGTGCCAGCAGTTTAGACGAAAAAGGGAGCCTCAATGACCAAGAGACCCAGTACTTC. Protein: CASSLDEKGSLNDQETQYF. The chain uses TRBV28 and TRBJ2-5; D might be TRBD2 (5 bases). The germline V and J ends were trimmed by 2 bases and 0 bases, with 22 bases remaining between them. CDR1 MDHEN and CDR2 SYDVKM come from the germline V gene. This CDR3 region has 19 residues.

The chain carries TRBV20-1 and TRBJ2-7; TRBD2 might be the D (5 bases). V was clipped by 3 bases and J by 2 bases, with 8 bases between them. The CDR3 loop spans 12 amino acids. Germline lookup yields CDR1 DFQATT and CDR2 SNEGSKA (reference sequence). Here the CDR3 reads CSASQEAYEQYF. In nucleotides, the CDR3 is TGCAGTGCTAGTCAGGAGGCCTACGAGCAGTACTTC.

This clonotype was counted ten times or more. The chain has TRBV7-2 and TRBJ2-1; 11 nucleotides agree with TRBD2. V was clipped by 7 bases and J by 3 bases; unmatched bases: 5. Germline assignment: CDR1 SGHTA and CDR2 FQGNSA. The CDR3 covers 15 residues. The CDR3 is CASMGGTSGYNEQFF. The CDR3 nucleotides read TGTGCCAGCATGGGAGGGACTAGCGGCTACAATGAGCAGTTCTTC.

This clonotype was seen a few times. J is TRBJ2-4 and V is TRBV19; TRBD1 matches 10 bases. The CDR3 is made up of 19 amino acids. V lost 0 bases to trimming and J lost 4 bases; unmatched junction nucleotides: 12. Germline CDR1 reads LNHDA; CDR2 reads SQIVND (reference sequence). This CDR3 reads CASSIDRAWEGQGKNIQYF. CDR3 in DNA: TGTGCCAGTAGTATAGATCGGGCATGGGAGGGACAGGGGAAAAACATTCAGTACTTC.

This clonotype was detected a few times. The V call is TRBV4-1, the J call TRBJ2-7, with TRBD2 matching over 11 bases. Germline V gene data show CDR1 as MGHRA and CDR2 as YSYEKL. The CDR3 is 18 residues long. The V segment lost 0 bases and the J segment 4 bases; nucleotides outside the gene matches: 11. The CDR3: CASSQEVAGGPSGYEQYF. CDR3 bases: TGCGCCAGCAGCCAAGAAGTAGCGGGAGGGCCAAGTGGTTACGAGCAGTACTTC.

This chain uses TRBV12-3 or TRBV12-4 with TRBJ1-2; tentative D call: TRBD1 (5 bases). The CDR3 totals 13 residues. Deletions cut 10 bases from V and 4 bases from J, with 16 bases between. CDR3 residues: CATMGDGLYGYTF. The CDR3 coding sequence is TGTGCCACTATGGGGGACGGCCTCTATGGCTACACCTTC.

This clonotype was picked up a small number of times. The chain couples TRBV12-5 to TRBJ2-1, with 8 bases matching TRBD2. CDR1 and CDR2 from the germline V gene are LGHNT and FRNRAP. The CDR3 loop spans 17 amino acids. With 0 bases clipped from V and 7 bases from J, the junction kept 11 bases outside the gene matches. The CDR3 bases are TGTGCTAGTGGTTTGGTACCCGGCAGCGGGAGAGGGAATGAGCAGTTCTTC. Protein sequence: CASGLVPGSGRGNEQFF.